This T cell receptor (beta chain) was sequenced in a study of T cells after yellow fever vaccination. Study summary: Some fractions had low cell numbers, and these were prepared with SMART-Seq v4 Ultra Low Input.

General study points: Reappearing after the booster were most of the clones from primary vaccination (around 96% CD4, about 87% CD8). High-abundance clonotypes from the bulk population could contaminate FACS-sorted repertoires.

As to this clonotype: Its target is unknown.

The authors made TCR cDNA by 5'RACE template switching, adding a universal primer site and UMIs. TCRdb itself ran the 5' RACE reads through MiXCR, one entry per CDR3 protein. This sample has about 73,000 distinct CDR3 sequences, with just under 8% found just once. The sequences come from CD8+ T cells sorted from PBMCs, collected on the day of the yellow fever booster vaccination. The clonotype was recovered from a man under 40 who received the YFV17D yellow fever vaccine.

CDR3 DNA: TGTGCCAGCAACGTGCAGGGGAGCTCCTACAATGAGCAGTTCTTC. It codes for CASNVQGSSYNEQFF. V gene TRBV27 combines with J gene TRBJ2-1, with D tentatively TRBD1 (6 bases). Germline CDR1 reads MNHEY; CDR2 reads SMNVEV (reference sequence). The CDR3 is made up of 15 amino acids. V lost 7 bases and J 0 bases, leaving 13 bases between the germline ends.